Ten or more counts support the clone carrying this T cell receptor beta chain. This specimen comes from a study of T cells in Graves' hyperthyroidism and ophthalmopathy. The V and J ends lost 3 bases and 4 bases, in that order; junction bases with no gene match: 7. The CDR3 has 15 residues. Per germline, CDR1 MDHEN and CDR2 SYDVKM. TCR beta CDR3 region amplification was performed from RNA transcripts. HTBI primers drove first-round RT-PCR of the TCR CDR3. One entry per CDR3 protein results from TCRdb running MiXCR on the multiplex PCR reads. This table has about 550,000 distinct CDR3 sequences, less than 25% appearing once. If no ophthalmopathy progression occurred within 18 months, Graves' hyperthyroidism was stable.

The receptor's source is a man younger than 35 with Graves' hyperthyroidism. The V gene is TRBV28, the J gene TRBJ1-2; 8 bases match TRBD1. Material for sequencing was blood. CDR3 region: CASSFTPGGGYGYTF. CDR3 coding DNA: TGTGCCAGCAGTTTTACGCCAGGGGGCGGCTATGGCTACACCTTC.